These 24 T cell receptor beta chains were sequenced from one sample in a study of blood T cell repertoires in COVID-19. Data came from immunoSEQ multiplex PCR; TCRdb stores just in-frame clones and leaves some out. Found here are about 64,000 clones, around 79% of them singletons; the top ten hold 9.7%. The sample comprised peripheral blood. The receptors originated from a human donor in a cohort sampled during active COVID-19.

This rearrangement joins TRBV30 to TRBJ2-4, with D perhaps matching TRBD2 (5 bases). V lost 4 bases, J lost 1 base, and 29 bases lay in between. This CDR3 is built from 20 residues. The germline V gene has CDR1 GTSNPN and CDR2 SVGIG (reference sequence). The CDR3 DNA reads as TGTGCCTGGACCCAACCGAGGAGCCGCACGTCGAGAGGGGCCAAAAACATTCAGTACTTC. Translated, it gives CAWTQPRSRTSRGAKNIQYF.

The chain recombines TRBV7-9 with TRBJ2-1; D gene uncertain. Trimming stripped 3 bases from V and 1 base from J, with 10 bases between. Per the germline V gene, CDR1 is SEHNR and CDR2 is FQNEAQ (reference sequence). The CDR3 is 15 amino acids. The chain's CDR3 is CASSFRSTSYNEQFF. CDR3 DNA sequence: TGTGCCAGCAGCTTCAGGTCAACTTCCTACAATGAGCAGTTCTTC.

The chain carries TRBV30 and TRBJ1-2, with 10 bases fitting TRBD1. J lost 4 bases, V lost 1 base, and 3 bases had no gene match. Germline V lookup: CDR1 GTSNPN, CDR2 SVGIG (reference sequence). The CDR3 covers 14 residues. The CDR3 nucleotides read TGTGCCTGGAGTGGGACAGGGGGTTCCTATGGCTACACCTTC. This translates into CAWSGTGGSYGYTF.

The rearrangement uses TRBV30 and TRBJ1-1, with TRBD1 matching over 8 bases. This CDR3 has 13 residues. The germline V gene encodes CDR1 GTSNPN and CDR2 SVGIG (reference sequence). The V and J ends lost 2 bases and 7 bases, in that order; junction bases with no gene match: 6. CDR3 nucleotides: TGTGCCTGGAGTCGGACAGGGTCGGATGAAGCTTTCTTT. Its translation: CAWSRTGSDEAFF.

This chain uses TRBV3-1 (or the pseudogene TRBV3-2) with TRBJ2-1; 7 bases match TRBD1. Germline CDR1 is LGHDT and CDR2 is YNNKEL (reference sequence). The CDR3 contains 15 residues. Trimming removed 4 bases from V and 2 bases from J; junction bases left unmatched: 5. The CDR3 coding sequence is TGTGCCAGCAGCCGGGTCCAGGGGGCCTACAATGAGCAGTTCTTC. It is translated as CASSRVQGAYNEQFF.

In this sample, this clone turned up a few times. The chain carries TRBV3-1 (or the pseudogene TRBV3-2) and TRBJ2-5; 8 bases map to TRBD1. Germline CDR1 is LGHDT and CDR2 is YNNKEL (reference sequence). V trimming: 1 base; J trimming: 3 bases; junction bases outside the gene matches: 1. The CDR3 extends over 14 amino acids. The CDR3 loop is CASSQGTGKETQYF. DNA of the CDR3: TGTGCCAGCAGCCAAGGGACAGGGAAAGAGACCCAGTACTTC.

The V call is TRBV7-9, the J call TRBJ2-3; D is unresolved. The germline gives CDR1 SEHNR, CDR2 FQNEAQ (reference sequence). This CDR3 is built from 16 residues. V was trimmed by 2 bases and J by 2 bases, leaving 14 bases between them. The CDR3 sequence: CASSLTRLVDTDTQYF. CDR3 DNA sequence: TGTGCCAGCAGCTTAACCCGACTCGTTGACACAGATACGCAGTATTTT.

The table lists this clone with a count of one. The V gene is TRBV29-1, the J gene TRBJ2-7; TRBD1 matches at 8 bases. The V and J ends lost 5 bases and 2 bases, in that order; junction bases with no gene match: 2. CDR3 length: 12 amino acids. Germline V CDR1 and CDR2: SQVTM, ANQGSEA. The CDR3 sequence is CSVPQGAYEQYF. The CDR3 DNA reads TGCAGCGTTCCACAGGGGGCCTACGAGCAGTACTTC.

The chain recombines TRBV3-1 (or the pseudogene TRBV3-2) with TRBJ1-5; 8 bases match TRBD1. This CDR3 has 21 amino acids. From germline, CDR1 is LGHDT and CDR2 YNNKEL (reference sequence). J gave up 0 bases and V 1 base, and 17 bases lay outside the gene matches. The chain's CDR3 is CASSQGVISTGVGGSNQPQHF. Here the CDR3 DNA reads TGTGCCAGCAGCCAAGGGGTAATCTCGACAGGGGTAGGGGGTAGCAATCAGCCCCAGCATTTT.

This clone was seen just once. The genes are TRBV28 and TRBJ1-5; 7 bases agree with TRBD1. This CDR3 spans 15 amino acids. J gave up 4 bases and V 8 bases, and 11 bases lay outside the gene matches. Germline CDR1 MDHEN, CDR2 SYDVKM. The CDR3 loop is CASDGGGYGNQPQHF. The DNA for the CDR3 is TGTGCCAGCGACGGAGGGGGCTACGGGAATCAGCCCCAGCATTTT.

The genes are TRBV15 and TRBJ2-1; 11 nucleotides line up with TRBD1. The J segment lost 4 bases and the V segment lost 3 bases, leaving 8 bases of the junction unmatched. This CDR3 has 17 amino acids. Germline lookup yields CDR1 LNHNV and CDR2 YYDKDF (reference sequence). The CDR3 here is CATSRGGQGVGYNEQFF. The CDR3 DNA reads TGTGCCACCAGCAGGGGGGGACAGGGGGTCGGGTACAATGAGCAGTTCTTC.

As regards this clone: Other nucleotide sequences from this sample produce the same CDR3. This rearrangement joins TRBV7-9 to TRBJ1-1; D not certain. CDR1 is SEHNR and CDR2 is FQNEAQ in the germline V gene (reference sequence). CDR3 size: 13 residues. V was pared by 5 bases and J by 6 bases, with 13 bases between. CDR3 coding DNA: TGTGCCAGCAGCGACTCTGCTGGTCCTGAAGCTTTCTTT. Protein product: CASSDSAGPEAFF. The full variable domain, with the rest looked up from reference TRBV7-9 and TRBJ1-1, is DTGVSQNPRHKITKRGQNVTFRCDPISEHNRLYWYRQTLGQGPEFLTYFQNEAQLEKSRLLSDRFSAERPKGSFSTLEIQRTEQGDSAMYLCASSDSAGPEAFFGQGTRLTVV.

V is TRBV13 and J is TRBJ2-1; D is perhaps TRBD2 (5 bases). V gave up 2 bases and J gave up 5 bases, with 19 bases separating them. CDR1 is PRHDT, CDR2 FYEKMQ, per germline (reference sequence). CDR3 length: 17 residues. The CDR3 DNA is TGTGCCAGCAGCTTATTCCCCAACGGGTGGACTCACAATGAGCAGTTCTTC. This codes for CASSLFPNGWTHNEQFF.

The rearrangement uses TRBV19 and TRBJ2-7, with D perhaps matching TRBD2 (7 bases). Germline V gene sequence: CDR1 LNHDA, CDR2 SQIVND (reference sequence). Between the trimmed V and J ends, which lost 3 bases and 6 bases, there was a span of 9 bases. The CDR3 runs to 12 residues. DNA of the CDR3: TGTGCCAGTAGTATGGGAGGGGGCGAGCAGTACTTC. This gives the protein CASSMGGGEQYF.

V and J are TRBV2 and TRBJ2-3, with D perhaps TRBD2 (5 bases). CDR1 is SNHLY, CDR2 FYNNEI, per germline. CDR3 size: 17 residues. The V end lost 2 bases, the J end lost 1 base, and 16 bases lay between the germline ends. The CDR3 nucleotides read TGTGCCAGCAGTGAAAGTTATCCTAGCAAAGGCACAGATACGCAGTATTTT. Its protein is CASSESYPSKGTDTQYF.

The gene calls are TRBV10-1 and TRBJ2-3, with 13 nucleotides matching TRBD2. From germline, CDR1 is WNHNN and CDR2 SYGVQD (reference sequence). The CDR3 totals 18 residues. J gave up 4 bases and V 7 bases, and 14 bases lay outside the gene matches. The CDR3 is CASIGTSGIEVVADTQYF. DNA for the CDR3: TGCGCCAGCATCGGGACTAGCGGGATTGAGGTAGTGGCAGATACGCAGTATTTT.

The V call is TRBV7-9, the J call TRBJ2-1; 8 nucleotides align to TRBD2. The germline V gene has CDR1 SEHNR and CDR2 FQNEAQ (reference sequence). The V and J ends lost 5 bases and 1 base, in that order; junction bases with no gene match: 10. CDR3 size: 17 residues. The CDR3 sequence is CASSPQTSAWSYNEQFF. CDR3 nucleotides: TGTGCCAGCAGCCCCCAGACTAGCGCGTGGTCCTACAATGAGCAGTTCTTC.

The V gene is TRBV15, the J gene TRBJ1-2, with 12 bases aligning to TRBD1. CDR3 length equals 19 residues. V lost 0 bases, J lost 6 bases, and 14 bases stayed unmatched. CDR1 LNHNV and CDR2 YYDKDF come from the germline V gene (reference sequence). The CDR3 DNA is TGTGCCACCAGCAGAGATCGCGGGACAGGGGGCAGTTATGCAAATGGCTACACCTTC. Residues: CATSRDRGTGGSYANGYTF.

The chain links TRBV7-9 to TRBJ1-2; 7 nucleotides agree with TRBD1. Unmatched junction bases numbered 10, after V lost 4 bases and J lost 5 bases. The CDR3 extends over 15 amino acids. In germline, CDR1 is SEHNR, CDR2 FQNEAQ (reference sequence). CDR3 amino acids: CASSSLKGAGYGYTF. The CDR3 region has the DNA TGTGCCAGCAGCTCTCTTAAGGGGGCCGGGTATGGCTACACCTTC. The full variable domain, completed using reference TRBV7-9 and TRBJ1-2, is DTGVSQNPRHKITKRGQNVTFRCDPISEHNRLYWYRQTLGQGPEFLTYFQNEAQLEKSRLLSDRFSAERPKGSFSTLEIQRTEQGDSAMYLCASSSLKGAGYGYTFGSGTRLTVV.

CDR3 in amino acids: CASSFGTSEAFF. In DNA form, the CDR3 reads TGTGCCAGCAGCTTTGGTACATCCGAAGCTTTCTTT. This rearrangement joins TRBV5-5 to TRBJ1-1; no clear D gene. The CDR3 totals 12 residues. Trimming left V 2 bases short and J 8 bases short, with 10 bases between. From germline, CDR1 is SGHKS and CDR2 YYEKEE (reference sequence).

The V call is TRBV6-2 or TRBV6-3, the J call TRBJ2-7, with 10 bases matching TRBD2. Germline CDR1 MNHEY, CDR2 SVGEGT. J gave up 3 bases and V 1 base, and 3 bases lay outside the gene matches. The CDR3 has 15 residues. The CDR3 here is CASSYFPSGGYEQYF. DNA for the CDR3: TGTGCCAGCAGTTACTTCCCTAGCGGGGGCTACGAGCAGTACTTC.

The V gene is TRBV18, the J gene TRBJ2-1; D remains ambiguous. CDR1 and CDR2 from the germline V gene are KGHSH and LQKENI. V was cut by 1 base and J by 5 bases, with 9 bases left in between. The CDR3 spans 14 residues. CDR3 residues: CASSPLTRNNEQFF. The CDR3, as DNA: TGTGCCAGCTCACCACTCACACGAAACAATGAGCAGTTCTTC.

The V gene is TRBV24-1, the J gene TRBJ1-2, with D unclear. Germline values: CDR1 KGHDR, CDR2 SFDVKD. Trimming removed 1 base from V and 7 bases from J, with 9 bases in between. CDR3 length: 13 residues. In DNA form, the CDR3 reads TGTGCCACCAGTGATTTCAGAGGTAGTGGCTACACCTTC. Its translation is CATSDFRGSGYTF.

The CDR3 loop reads CASSQDLVASHIAKNIQYF. The DNA for the CDR3 is TGTGCCAGCAGCCAAGATCTCGTGGCTAGCCACATCGCCAAAAACATTCAGTACTTC. V gene TRBV14 combines with J gene TRBJ2-4, with D perhaps matching TRBD2 (5 bases). The V gene lost 0 bases and the J gene lost 1 base, with 19 bases spanning the gap. CDR3 length: 19 residues. Germline CDR1 and CDR2: SGHDN and FVKESK.